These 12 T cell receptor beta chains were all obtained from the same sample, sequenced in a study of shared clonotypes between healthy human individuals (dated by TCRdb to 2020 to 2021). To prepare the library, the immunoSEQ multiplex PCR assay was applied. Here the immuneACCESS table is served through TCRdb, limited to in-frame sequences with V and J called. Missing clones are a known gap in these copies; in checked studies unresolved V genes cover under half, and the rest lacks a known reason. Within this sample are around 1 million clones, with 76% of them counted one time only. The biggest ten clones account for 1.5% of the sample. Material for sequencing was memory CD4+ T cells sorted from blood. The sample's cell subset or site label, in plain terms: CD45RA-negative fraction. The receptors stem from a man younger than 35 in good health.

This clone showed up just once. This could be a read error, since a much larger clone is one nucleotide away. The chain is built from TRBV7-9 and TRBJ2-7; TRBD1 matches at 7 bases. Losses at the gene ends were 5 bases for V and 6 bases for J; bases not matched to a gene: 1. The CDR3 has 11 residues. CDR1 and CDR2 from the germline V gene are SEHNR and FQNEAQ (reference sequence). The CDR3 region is CASSRQGEQYF. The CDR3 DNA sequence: TGTGCCAGCAGCCGACAGGGCGAGCAGTACTTC.

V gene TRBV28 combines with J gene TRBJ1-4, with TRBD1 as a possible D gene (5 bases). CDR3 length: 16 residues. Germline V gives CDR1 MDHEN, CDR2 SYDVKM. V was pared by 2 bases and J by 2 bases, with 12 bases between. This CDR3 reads CASSLPTGGTNEKLFF. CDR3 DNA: TGTGCCAGCAGTTTACCTACAGGAGGGACTAATGAAAAACTGTTTTTT.

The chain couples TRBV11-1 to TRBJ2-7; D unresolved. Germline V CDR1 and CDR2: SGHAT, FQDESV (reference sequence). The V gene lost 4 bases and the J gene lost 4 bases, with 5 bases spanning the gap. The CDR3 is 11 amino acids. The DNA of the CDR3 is TGTGCCAGCAGCTCATATTACGAGCAGTACTTC. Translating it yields CASSSYYEQYF.

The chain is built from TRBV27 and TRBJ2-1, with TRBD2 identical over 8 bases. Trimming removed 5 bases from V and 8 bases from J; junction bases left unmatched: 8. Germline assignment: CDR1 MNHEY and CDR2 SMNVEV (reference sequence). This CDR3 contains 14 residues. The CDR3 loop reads CASSESGRIYEQFF. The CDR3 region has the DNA TGTGCCAGCAGTGAAAGCGGGAGAATATATGAGCAGTTCTTC.

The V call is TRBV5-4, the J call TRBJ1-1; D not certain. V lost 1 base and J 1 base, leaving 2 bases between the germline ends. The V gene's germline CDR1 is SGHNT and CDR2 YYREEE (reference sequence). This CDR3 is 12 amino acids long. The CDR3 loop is CASSLKNTEAFF. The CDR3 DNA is TGTGCCAGCAGCTTGAAGAACACTGAAGCTTTCTTT.

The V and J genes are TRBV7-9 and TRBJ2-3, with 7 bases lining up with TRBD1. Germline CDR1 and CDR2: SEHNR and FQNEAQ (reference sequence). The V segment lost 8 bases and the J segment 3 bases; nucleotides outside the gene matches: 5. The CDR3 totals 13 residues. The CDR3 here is CASLTGWTDTQYF. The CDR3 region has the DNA TGTGCCAGCCTGACAGGGTGGACAGATACGCAGTATTTT.

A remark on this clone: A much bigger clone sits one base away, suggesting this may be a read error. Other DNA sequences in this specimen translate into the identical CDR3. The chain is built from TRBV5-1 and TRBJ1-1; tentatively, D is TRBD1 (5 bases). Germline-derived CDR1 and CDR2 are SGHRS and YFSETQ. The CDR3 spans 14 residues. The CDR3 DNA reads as TGCGCCAGCAGCTCGGCAGGGCAGAACACTGAAGCTTTTTTT. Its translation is CASSSAGQNTEAFF.

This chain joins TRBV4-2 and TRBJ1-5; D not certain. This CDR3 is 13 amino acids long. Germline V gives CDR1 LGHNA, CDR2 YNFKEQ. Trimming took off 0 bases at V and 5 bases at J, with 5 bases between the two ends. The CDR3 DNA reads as TGTGCCAGCAGCCAAGACGCTCATCAGCCCCAGCATTTT. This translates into CASSQDAHQPQHF.

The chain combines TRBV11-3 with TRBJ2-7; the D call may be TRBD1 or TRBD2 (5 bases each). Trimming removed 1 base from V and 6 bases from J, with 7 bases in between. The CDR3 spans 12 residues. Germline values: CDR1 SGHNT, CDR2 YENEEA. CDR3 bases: TGTGCCAGCAGCTTAGGGGACGGCGAGCAGTACTTC. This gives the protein CASSLGDGEQYF.

CDR3 in amino acids: CASSLDRDYGEQYF. The CDR3 bases are TGCGCCAGCAGCTTGGACAGGGACTACGGTGAGCAGTACTTC. The chain carries TRBV5-1 and TRBJ2-7; tentative D call: TRBD2 (7 bases). The germline V and J ends were trimmed by 0 bases and 7 bases, with 14 bases remaining between them. This CDR3 contains 14 residues. Germline V lookup: CDR1 SGHRS, CDR2 YFSETQ.

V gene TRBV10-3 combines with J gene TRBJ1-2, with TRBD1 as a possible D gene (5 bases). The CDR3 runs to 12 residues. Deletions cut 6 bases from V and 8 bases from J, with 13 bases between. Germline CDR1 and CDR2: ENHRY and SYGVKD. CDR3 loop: CAISETTDGYTF. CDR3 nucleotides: TGTGCCATCAGCGAAACGACAGACGGCTACACCTTC.

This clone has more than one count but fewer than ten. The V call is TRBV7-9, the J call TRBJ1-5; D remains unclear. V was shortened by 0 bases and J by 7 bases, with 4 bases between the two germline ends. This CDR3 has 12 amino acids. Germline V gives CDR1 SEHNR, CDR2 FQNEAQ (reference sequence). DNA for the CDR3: TGTGCCAGCAGCTTAGCGCCCCAGCCCCAGCATTTT. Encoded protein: CASSLAPQPQHF.